Each of the 6 T cell receptor beta chains below was sequenced from the same sample in a study of T cell repertoires in cytomegalovirus infection. Their antigens remain unidentified. TCRdb redid the calling of the reads with MiXCR, one entry per CDR3 protein. The sample gives roughly 920,000 distinct CDR3 sequences, more than 25% of which show up once; 11% to 15% is in the top ten. Sequences were derived from cultured CD8+ T cells from PBMCs, sampled from culture after CMV antigen stimulation. The receptor set was obtained from a human donor in good health (CMV status not recorded). Some clones in this sample may be carry-over from other donors' samples.

This rearrangement joins TRBV10-3 to TRBJ2-1, with D unclear. Deletions cut 5 bases from V and 10 bases from J, with 15 bases between. Looked up from germline, CDR1 is ENHRY and CDR2 is SYGVKD. The length of the CDR3 is 13 residues. CDR3 loop: CAISPPGLEEQFF. CDR3 DNA: TGTGCCATCAGTCCTCCGGGCCTCGAGGAGCAGTTCTTC.

About this clonotype itself: A much more abundant neighbour one base away suggests this may be a read error. The rearrangement uses TRBV24-1 and TRBJ2-2; D gene ambiguous. The CDR3 consists of 15 residues. CDR1 and CDR2 (germline): KGHDR, SFDVKD. The CDR3 is CVTSDLRYDTGELFF. CDR3 bases: TGTGTCACCAGTGATTTGCGATATGACACCGGGGAGCTGTTTTTT.

This clonotype was counted ten times or more. The chain has TRBV7-3 and TRBJ2-2, with TRBD2 identical over 13 bases. The CDR3 has 15 amino acids. V trimming: 5 bases; J trimming: 6 bases; junction bases outside the gene matches: 3. Germline lookup yields CDR1 SGHTA and CDR2 FQGTGA. The CDR3 reads CASSRLAGGPGELFF. The CDR3 DNA is TGTGCCAGCAGCCGACTAGCGGGGGGCCCCGGGGAGCTGTTTTTT.

A few counts support this clonotype. V usage is TRBV12-3 or TRBV12-4 and J usage is TRBJ2-1; D is undetermined. This CDR3 has 11 residues. Trimming cost V 7 bases and J 7 bases, with 8 bases left between them. CDR3 region: CASTGENEQFF. The DNA of the CDR3 is TGTGCCAGCACGGGCGAGAATGAGCAGTTCTTC.

In regard to this clonotype: A junction end diverges from the germline sequence, so it may reflect a read error. The CDR3 reads CASSLRGTVPGNTKYF. CDR3 nucleotides: TGTGCCAGCAGTTTAAGGGGGACAGTACCCGGAAACACCAAATATTTT. V gene TRBV12-3 or TRBV12-4 combines with J gene TRBJ1-3, with 7 bases fitting TRBD1. The CDR3 has 16 amino acids.

This clonotype showed up many times. This sequence joins TRBV12-3 or TRBV12-4 and TRBJ1-5; 9 nucleotides agree with TRBD1. V gave up 6 bases and J gave up 2 bases; unmatched junction bases: 14. The CDR3 runs 18 residues. The CDR3 is CASRMTGGVLGGNQPQHF. The CDR3, as DNA: TGTGCCAGCAGGATGACAGGGGGGGTTTTAGGGGGCAATCAGCCCCAGCATTTT.